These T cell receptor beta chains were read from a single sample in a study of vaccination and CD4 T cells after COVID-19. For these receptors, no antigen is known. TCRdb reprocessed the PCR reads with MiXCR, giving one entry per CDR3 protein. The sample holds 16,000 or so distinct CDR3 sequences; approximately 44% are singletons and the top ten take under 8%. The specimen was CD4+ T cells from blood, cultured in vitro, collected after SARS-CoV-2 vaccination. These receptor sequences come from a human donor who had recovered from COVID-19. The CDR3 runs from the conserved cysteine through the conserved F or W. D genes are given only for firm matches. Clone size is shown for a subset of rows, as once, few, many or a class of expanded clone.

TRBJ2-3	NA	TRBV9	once	TGTGCCAGCAGCGTACAGCTCACAGATACGCAGTATTTT	CASSVQLTDTQYF
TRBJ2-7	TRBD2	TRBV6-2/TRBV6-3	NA	TGTGCCAGCAGTCCCAGAGTTACCCTAGCGGGAGTTTCCTACGAGCAGTACTTC	CASSPRVTLAGVSYEQYF
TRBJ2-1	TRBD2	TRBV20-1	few	TGCAGTGCCACTAGCGCGTCCTACAATGAGCAGTTCTTC	CSATSASYNEQFF
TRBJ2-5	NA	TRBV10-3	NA	TGTGCCATCAGTGAGTCGACTCCCAGCGGAGAAGAGACCCAGTACTTC	CAISESTPSGEETQYF
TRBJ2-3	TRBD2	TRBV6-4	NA	TGTGCCAGCAGGGCGCCAAGAGCGGGAGGCTCTAGCACAGATACGCAGTATTTT	CASRAPRAGGSSTDTQYF
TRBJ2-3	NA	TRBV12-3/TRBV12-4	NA	TGTGCCAGCAGTTCTCAGGCCGCTCCGGATACGCAGTATTTT	CASSSQAAPDTQYF
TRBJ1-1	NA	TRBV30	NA	TGTGCCTGGCAATCATTGACAGGAAGGGCCACTGAAGCTTTCTTT	CAWQSLTGRATEAFF
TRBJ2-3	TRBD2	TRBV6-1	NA	TGTGCCAGCCTGAAGACTAGCGGGAGAACAGATACGCAGTATTTT	CASLKTSGRTDTQYF
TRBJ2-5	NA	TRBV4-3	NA	TGCGCCAGCAGCCAAGCTTTACAGGTCCAAGAGACCCAGTACTTC	CASSQALQVQETQYF
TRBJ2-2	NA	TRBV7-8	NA	TGTGCCAGCAGCTTATCGGCCCCGAGGGGGGGCACCGGGGAGCTGTTTTTT	CASSLSAPRGGTGELFF
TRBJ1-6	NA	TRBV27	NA	TGTGCCAGCAGTAAATCGGGGGTGAGTTTTGATTCACCCCTCCACTTT	CASSKSGVSFDSPLHF
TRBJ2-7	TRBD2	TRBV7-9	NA	TGTGCCAGCAGCTTCTGGACTAGCGGGACATCCTACGAGCAGTACTTC	CASSFWTSGTSYEQYF
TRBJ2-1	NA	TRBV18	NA	TGTGCCAGCTCACCCGTTCGTCGCCCCCCTGAGCAGTTCTTC	CASSPVRRPPEQFF
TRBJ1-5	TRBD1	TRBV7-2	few	TGTGCCAGCAGCTTACAGGGGGGCCAGCCCCAGCATTTT	CASSLQGGQPQHF
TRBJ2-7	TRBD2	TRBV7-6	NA	TGTGCCAGCAGCTACGGGACTAGCGGGAGCTCCTACGAGCAGTACTTC	CASSYGTSGSSYEQYF
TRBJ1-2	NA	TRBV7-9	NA	TGTGCCAGCAGCTCAAACTTCGACAGTCTCTATGGCTACACCTTC	CASSSNFDSLYGYTF
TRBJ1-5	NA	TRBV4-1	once	TGCGCCAGCAGCCAAAACAGGGCCTTACAACTGAATCAGCCCCAGCATTTT	CASSQNRALQLNQPQHF
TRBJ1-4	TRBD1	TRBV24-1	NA	TGTGCCACCAGTGAGCGGACAGGGACGGGGAAACTGTTTTTT	CATSERTGTGKLFF
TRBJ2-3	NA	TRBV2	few	TGTGCCAGCACCCCCGGGAGAGGCACAGATACGCAGTATTTT	CASTPGRGTDTQYF
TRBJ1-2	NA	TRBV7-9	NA	TGTGCCAGCAGCCGGACCGAAGATGGCTACACCTTC	CASSRTEDGYTF
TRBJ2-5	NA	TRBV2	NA	TGTGCCGGCAACAGAGGGCTCCAAGAGACCCAGTACTTC	CAGNRGLQETQYF
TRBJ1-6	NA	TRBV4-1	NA	TGCGCCAGCAGGAGGAGGGGCGCCTATAATTCACCCCTCCACTTT	CASRRRGAYNSPLHF
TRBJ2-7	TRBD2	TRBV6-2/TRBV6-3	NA	TGTGCCAGCAGTTACGAGACTAGCGGGTACGAGCAGTACTTC	CASSYETSGYEQYF
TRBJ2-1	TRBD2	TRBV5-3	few	TGTGCCAGCAGCCCGATAGCGGGAGTCTTGGATGAGCAGTTCTTC	CASSPIAGVLDEQFF
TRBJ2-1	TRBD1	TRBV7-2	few	TGTGCCAGCAGCCCCGGACAGGATTTCTCCTACAATGAGCAGTTCTTC	CASSPGQDFSYNEQFF
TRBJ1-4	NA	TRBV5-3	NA	TGTGCCAGCAGCCGCTCTCCGTCGACTAATGAAAAACTGTTTTTT	CASSRSPSTNEKLFF
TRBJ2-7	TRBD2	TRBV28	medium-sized	TGTGCCAGCAGAGCAAGCGGGACCTACGAGCAGTACTTC	CASRASGTYEQYF
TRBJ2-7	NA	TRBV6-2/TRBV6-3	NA	TGTGCCAGCAGTTACTCGGACACCTACGAGCAGTACTTC	CASSYSDTYEQYF
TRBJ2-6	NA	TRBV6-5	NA	TGTGCCAGCAGTTACGGCCAGTCGGGGGCCAACGTCCTGACTTTC	CASSYGQSGANVLTF
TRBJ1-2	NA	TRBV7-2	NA	TGTGCCAGCAGCTTAAGTGGGGCATCCGGCGGCTACACCTTC	CASSLSGASGGYTF
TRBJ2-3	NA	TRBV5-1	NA	TGCGCCAGCAGCTACAGGACAGTTACCCCGACTAGCACAGATACGCAGTATTTT	CASSYRTVTPTSTDTQYF
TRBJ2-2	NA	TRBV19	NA	TGTGCCAGTAGTATTCTCGTCTCGTTGGTCTGGGACGGTAACACCGGGGAGCTGTTTTTT	CASSILVSLVWDGNTGELFF
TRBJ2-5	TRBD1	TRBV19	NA	TGTGCCAGCGGACAGGGAAAAGAGACCCAGTACTTC	CASGQGKETQYF
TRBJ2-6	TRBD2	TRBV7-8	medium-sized	TGTGCCAGCAGCTTAAACCCCTGGAGCGGGAGCTCTGGGGCCAACGTCCTGACTTTC	CASSLNPWSGSSGANVLTF
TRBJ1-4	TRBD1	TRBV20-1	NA	TGCAGTGCTTACAGGGGGACTAATGAAAAACTGTTTTTT	CSAYRGTNEKLFF
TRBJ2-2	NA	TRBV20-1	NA	TGCAGTGCGCCGGGACAACCGAACACCGGGGAGCTGTTTTTT	CSAPGQPNTGELFF
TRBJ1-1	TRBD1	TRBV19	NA	TGTGCCAGTGGCCCCTGGGACAGCTTAGACACTGAAGCTTTCTTT	CASGPWDSLDTEAFF
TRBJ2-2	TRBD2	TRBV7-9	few	TGTGCCAGCAGGCCTGAGCTGGGGACTAGCGGAGACACCGGGGAGCTGTTTTTT	CASRPELGTSGDTGELFF
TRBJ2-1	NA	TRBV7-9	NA	TGTGCCAGCAGCTTATTAAGTGAGCAGTTCTTC	CASSLLSEQFF
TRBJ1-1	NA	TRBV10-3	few	TGTGCCATCAGTAACAGGGCATGGACTGAAGCTTTCTTT	CAISNRAWTEAFF
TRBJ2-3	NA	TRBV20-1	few	TGCAGTGCTTCACGAGTATCTAGCACAGATACGCAGTATTTT	CSASRVSSTDTQYF
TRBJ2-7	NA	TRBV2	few	TGTGCCAGCAGTAGCCGGGACCTAACCTACGAGCAGTACTTC	CASSSRDLTYEQYF
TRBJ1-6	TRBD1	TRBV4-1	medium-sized	TGCGCCAGCAGCCAAGGCCCTGGACAGGGGGCGAAACTCCACTTT	CASSQGPGQGAKLHF